This TCR beta chain was captured by sequencing in a study of vaccination effects on CD4 cells after COVID-19. Study observations and caveats: Clones induced by infection and by vaccine showed marked clonal contraction late after vaccination.

The data were produced by immunoSEQ multiplex PCR, yet TCRdb's version contains in-frame clones alone and is incomplete. The sample consists of over 25,000 clones, about 70% of them appearing once. Per the germline V gene, CDR1 is SGHRS and CDR2 is YFSETQ. Trimming stripped 4 bases from V and 5 bases from J, with 17 bases between. CDR3 size: 15 residues. As for this clone: Its specificity is not known.

ViraFEST assay sequencing came after antigen-specific CD4+ T cells were expanded with viral peptide pools. Cultured cells yielded isolated CD4+ T cells after 10 days. Nucleocapsid antibodies were negative in the vaccine recipients, who had never had SARS-CoV-2 infection. Supplemented with about 10 IU/ml IL-2 and 7.5 to 10 ug/ml peptides, two million PBMC per well were kept in culture. Here the sequenced sample was CD4+ T cells from PBMCs cultured with HCoV-NL63 spike peptides, taken before COVID-19 vaccination. The receptor's source is a human donor who received a COVID-19 vaccine. V is TRBV5-1 and J is TRBJ2-3; TRBD2 might be the D (6 bases). CDR3 amino acids: CASSRRRRAEDTQYF. CDR3 bases: TGCGCCAGCAGCCGCCGGAGGAGGGCGGAAGATACGCAGTATTTT.